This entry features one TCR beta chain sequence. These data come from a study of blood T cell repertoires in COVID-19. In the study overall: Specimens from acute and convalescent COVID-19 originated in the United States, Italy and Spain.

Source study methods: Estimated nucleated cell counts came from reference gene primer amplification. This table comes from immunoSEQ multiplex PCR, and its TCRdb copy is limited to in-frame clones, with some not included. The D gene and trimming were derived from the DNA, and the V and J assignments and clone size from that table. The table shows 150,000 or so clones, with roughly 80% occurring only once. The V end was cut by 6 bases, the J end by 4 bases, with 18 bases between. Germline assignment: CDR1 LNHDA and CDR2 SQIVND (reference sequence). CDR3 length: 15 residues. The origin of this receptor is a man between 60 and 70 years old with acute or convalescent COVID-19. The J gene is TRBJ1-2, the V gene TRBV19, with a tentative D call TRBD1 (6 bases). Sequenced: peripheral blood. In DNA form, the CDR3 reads TGTGCCAGTAGCCCCACAGGGTCTCTTGTCTATGGCTACACCTTC. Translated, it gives CASSPTGSLVYGYTF.